This T cell receptor (beta chain) is drawn from a study of human T cells and chemical hapten exposure. At the level of the study: Patch testing was performed with 0.01% DPC on the upper back, with reading at 6 days. Findings and limits, study-wide: It should be noted that donors had alopecia, so their immune response may differ from healthy people's.

In its sample, this clonotype was seen a few times. The antigen remains unidentified. From the RACE reads, TCRdb called clonotypes with MiXCR, one entry per CDR3 protein. The sample shows 280,000 or so distinct CDR3 sequences, almost 8% of them seen only once. The time point is: pre-sensitization, week 0. Noted treatment: therapeutic diphenylcyclopropenone sensitization with weekly scalp DPC. The TCR sequence derives from a man younger than 30 with alopecia areata. Some clones in this sample may be carry-over from other donors' samples. The sample here was whole blood, taken in connection with sensitization to the hapten diphenylcyclopropenone (DPC).

Here the CDR3 reads CASSQDRGAESYEQYV. The CDR3 DNA sequence: TGCGCCAGCAGCCAAGACCGCGGTGCTGAATCCTACGAGCAGTACGTC. This chain links TRBV4-3 with TRBJ2-7; D ambiguous. Germline values: CDR1 LGHNA, CDR2 YSLEER. The CDR3 runs 16 residues. Trimming cost V 0 bases and J 1 base, with 13 bases left between them.